The 27 T cell receptor beta chains reported below all come from one sample, sequenced in a study of T cell responses to AZD1222 COVID-19 vaccine. Clones were sequenced by immunoSEQ multiplex PCR, and TCRdb holds only the in-frame ones, with some missing. The sample records about 84,000 clones, around 89% being singletons. The sample in question was peripheral blood, obtained on day 0 of AZD1222 vaccination. The receptors originated from an adult in good health.

The chain joins TRBV20-1 to TRBJ2-7; TRBD2 aligns across 10 bases. V lost 3 bases and J lost 6; bases outside the gene matches: 5. Germline V lookup: CDR1 DFQATT, CDR2 SNEGSKA (reference sequence). The CDR3 contains 13 residues. CDR3 bases: TGCAGTGCTAGTGAGCTAGCGGGAGCCGAGCAGTACTTC. Its protein product is CSASELAGAEQYF.

The chain joins TRBV27 to TRBJ2-3; perhaps TRBD2 as D (6 bases). V lost 5 bases and J 6 bases, leaving 15 bases between the germline ends. In germline, CDR1 is MNHEY, CDR2 SMNVEV (reference sequence). The CDR3 loop spans 14 amino acids. CDR3 DNA sequence: TGTGCCAGCAGTCCCGGGACTGTCGCCGATACGCAGTATTTT. It codes for CASSPGTVADTQYF.

V gene TRBV28 combines with J gene TRBJ1-1; weak D call: TRBD1 (6 bases). V lost 5 bases and J 8 bases, leaving 18 bases between the germline ends. The germline V gene encodes CDR1 MDHEN and CDR2 SYDVKM. This CDR3 is 14 amino acids long. The CDR3 spells CASSPPKGVAEAFF. The CDR3 nucleotides read TGTGCCAGCAGTCCCCCCAAGGGGGTCGCCGAAGCTTTCTTT.

This clone came up once. The rearrangement joins TRBV15 to TRBJ2-5; TRBD1 aligns across 8 bases. This CDR3 contains 16 residues. The germline CDR1 and CDR2 sequences are LNHNV and YYDKDF (reference sequence). Trimming took 5 bases from V and 2 from J; bases not matched to a gene: 10. The CDR3 DNA reads as TGTGCCACCAGCTTGGGAAGGAACAGGGGGCAAGAGACCCAGTACTTC. Protein sequence: CATSLGRNRGQETQYF.

The chain is built from TRBV18 and TRBJ2-3; 10 bases agree with TRBD2. Unmatched junction bases numbered 6, after V lost 0 bases and J lost 6 bases. This CDR3 spans 16 amino acids. CDR1 is KGHSH, CDR2 LQKENI, per germline. This chain's CDR3 is CASSPPISGRLDTQYF. Written as DNA, the CDR3 is TGTGCCAGCTCACCACCGATTAGCGGGAGGTTGGATACGCAGTATTTT.

CDR3 loop: CASSLVIGELSYEQYF. As DNA, the CDR3 is TGCGCCAGCAGCTTGGTGATAGGGGAATTGTCCTACGAGCAGTACTTC. The V and J genes are TRBV5-1 and TRBJ2-7; tentatively, D is TRBD1 (5 bases). Looked up from germline, CDR1 is SGHRS and CDR2 is YFSETQ. Trimming left V 0 bases short and J 1 base short, with 14 bases between. The CDR3 is made up of 16 amino acids.

The V gene is TRBV7-2, the J gene TRBJ2-7; 7 bases are shared with TRBD2. J was trimmed by 12 bases and V by 4 bases; bases with no gene match: 9. CDR1 and CDR2 (germline): SGHTA, FQGNSA. The CDR3 length is 12 residues. CDR3 nucleotide sequence: TGTGCCAGCAGCTCCTGGGGGGGAGTTCCGTACTTC. This codes for CASSSWGGVPYF. The whole variable domain, remainder taken from reference TRBV7-2 and TRBJ2-7, is GAGVSQSPSNKVTEKGKDVELRCDPISGHTALYWYRQSLGQGLEFLIYFQGNSAPDKSGLPSDRFSAERTGGSVSTLTIQRTQQEDSAVYLCASSSWGGVPYFGPGTRLTVT.

The rearrangement links TRBV6-5 to TRBJ2-7; maybe TRBD1 (5 bases). The CDR3 extends over 14 amino acids. V was trimmed by 8 bases and J by 0 bases, leaving 14 bases between them. Germline V gene sequence: CDR1 MNHEY, CDR2 SVGAGI. Here the CDR3 reads CASFQTANSYEQYF. The CDR3 DNA is TGTGCCAGCTTCCAGACAGCGAACTCCTACGAGCAGTACTTC.

This clone occurred once. The chain carries TRBV5-5 and TRBJ2-1; TRBD2 agrees at 9 bases. Germline values: CDR1 SGHKS, CDR2 YYEKEE (reference sequence). This CDR3 region has 15 residues. With V trimmed by 4 bases and J by 5 bases, 7 bases remained unmatched. The CDR3 coding sequence is TGTGCCAGCAGCCCCGAGCTAGCGGGGAACAATGAGCAGTTCTTC. Its translation: CASSPELAGNNEQFF.

The chain links TRBV18 to TRBJ1-2, with D unresolved. Germline V gene lookup returns CDR1 KGHSH and CDR2 LQKENI. This CDR3 region has 16 residues. Trimming removed 3 bases at V and 0 bases at J, with 14 bases between. As DNA, the CDR3 is TGTGCCAGCTCACCCCCAGGACCGACCTCTAACTATGGCTACACCTTC. As protein: CASSPPGPTSNYGYTF.

This chain connects TRBV20-1 to TRBJ2-1, with 10 bases identical to TRBD2. The CDR3 has 17 amino acids. Germline V CDR1 and CDR2: DFQATT, SNEGSKA (reference sequence). The junction had 12 bases not matched to a gene; V was cut back by 3 bases and J by 4 bases. CDR3 DNA: TGCAGTGCTAGTCCAATCCAGGGGACTAGCGCTTACAATGAGCAGTTCTTC. Residues: CSASPIQGTSAYNEQFF.

V usage is TRBV6-5 and J usage is TRBJ2-7; 9 positions match TRBD2. Germline assignment: CDR1 MNHEY and CDR2 SVGAGI. V lost 5 bases to trimming and J lost 2 bases; unmatched junction nucleotides: 4. This CDR3 is built from 14 residues. The CDR3 region is CASSIAGVAYEQYF. CDR3 DNA sequence: TGTGCCAGCAGTATAGCGGGGGTCGCCTACGAGCAGTACTTC.

The chain carries TRBV11-3 and TRBJ2-3, with D tentatively TRBD2 (5 bases). V lost 1 base, J lost 4 bases, and 12 bases lay in between. Germline-derived CDR1 and CDR2 are SGHNT and YENEEA. The CDR3 totals 15 residues. In DNA form, the CDR3 reads TGTGCCAGCAGCTTAGGAGGGAGACGCTCAGATACGCAGTATTTT. Its protein is CASSLGGRRSDTQYF.

DNA for the CDR3: TGTGCCAGCAGCTTTTACACCATATATTTT. This encodes CASSFYTIYF. The V and J genes are TRBV11-2 and TRBJ1-3; no reliable D call. The germline CDR1 and CDR2 sequences are SGHAT and FQNNGV. V was cut by 3 bases and J by 8 bases, with 2 bases left in between. There are 10 residues in the CDR3.

The chain uses TRBV27 and TRBJ1-6, with TRBD1 identical over 8 bases. Germline-derived CDR1 and CDR2 are MNHEY and SMNVEV (reference sequence). The CDR3 loop spans 14 amino acids. The trim removed 9 bases at V and 7 bases at J, leaving 8 bases unmatched. The CDR3 protein is CASHDRGGNSPLHF. In DNA form, the CDR3 reads TGTGCCAGTCACGACAGGGGAGGCAATTCACCCCTCCACTTT.

The V gene is TRBV5-8, the J gene TRBJ2-5, with D unclear. This CDR3 has 15 residues. Trimming stripped 1 base from V and 2 bases from J, with 12 bases between. The germline gives CDR1 SGHTS, CDR2 YDEGEE. The CDR3 DNA follows: TGTGCCAGCAGCTTGTTGGGCCTAACACAAGAGACCCAGTACTTC. This gives the protein CASSLLGLTQETQYF.

About this clone itself: A read error may account for a junction end that differs from germline. The chain joins TRBV7-7 to TRBJ2-3, with TRBD1 matching 9 bases. Germline V gives CDR1 SSHAT, CDR2 FNYEAQ (reference sequence). The CDR3 is made up of 14 amino acids. CDR3 sequence (DNA): TGTGCTAGCAGCTCGGGACAGGGTGCAGATACGCAGTATTTT. Translating it yields CASSSGQGADTQYF.

The genes are TRBV4-1 and TRBJ2-7, with TRBD1 matching 8 bases. With V trimmed by 3 bases and J by 3 bases, 7 bases remained unmatched. Germline CDR1 reads MGHRA; CDR2 reads YSYEKL. This CDR3 contains 15 residues. The CDR3 sequence: CASSQPGTGDYEQYF. In DNA form, the CDR3 reads TGCGCCAGCAGCCAGCCCGGGACAGGAGACTACGAGCAGTACTTC.

The V gene is TRBV19, the J gene TRBJ1-1; no clear D. Germline V gene lookup returns CDR1 LNHDA and CDR2 SQIVND (reference sequence). This CDR3 spans 11 amino acids. Trimming took 10 bases from V and 1 from J, leaving 7 bases between them. The DNA for the CDR3 is TGTGCCACCTGTCAGAACACTGAAGCTTTCTTT. Translation: CATCQNTEAFF.

This chain connects TRBV6-5 to TRBJ2-7; 10 positions match TRBD1. The CDR3 loop spans 15 amino acids. Germline values: CDR1 MNHEY, CDR2 SVGAGI. V trimming: 5 bases; J trimming: 0 bases; junction bases outside the gene matches: 4. In nucleotides, the CDR3 is TGTGCCAGCAGTACCGGACAGGGGGGCTCCTACGAGCAGTACTTC. It is translated as CASSTGQGGSYEQYF.

This clone occurred once. This sequence joins TRBV5-1 and TRBJ2-3; 9 bases agree with TRBD2. V lost 4 bases to trimming and J lost 12 bases; unmatched junction nucleotides: 12. The germline V gene has CDR1 SGHRS and CDR2 YFSETQ. The CDR3 extends over 14 amino acids. In DNA form, the CDR3 reads TGCGCCAGCAGCGAGCAGGTCGCGGGAGGGCCTCAGTATTTT. As protein: CASSEQVAGGPQYF.

J is TRBJ2-5 and V is TRBV3-1 (or the pseudogene TRBV3-2), with 8 positions matching TRBD2. The germline CDR1 and CDR2 sequences are LGHDT and YNNKEL (reference sequence). The CDR3 runs 13 residues. V lost 5 bases, J lost 4 bases, and 3 bases stayed unmatched. For the CDR3, the DNA is TGTGCCAGCAGCTTAGCGGGGAGAGAGACCCAGTACTTC. Translating gives CASSLAGRETQYF.

The V gene is TRBV12-5, the J gene TRBJ1-1; D ambiguous. The length of the CDR3 is 13 residues. Germline V gene lookup returns CDR1 LGHNT and CDR2 FRNRAP. The V end lost 9 bases, the J end lost 6 bases, and 17 bases lay between the germline ends. CDR3 nucleotide sequence: TGTGCTAGCTCCCTTAACCCGAGGTCTGAAGCTTTCTTT. It is translated as CASSLNPRSEAFF. The full variable domain, in which reference TRBV12-5 and TRBJ1-1 provide the parts outside the CDR3, is DARVTQTPRHKVTEMGQEVTMRCQPILGHNTVFWYRQTMMQGLELLAYFRNRAPLDDSGMPKDRFSAEMPDATLATLKIQPSEPRDSAVYFCASSLNPRSEAFFGQGTRLTVV.

V and J are TRBV7-6 and TRBJ1-2; maybe TRBD1 (6 bases). This CDR3 region has 12 residues. Per germline, CDR1 SGHVS and CDR2 FNYEAQ. V dropped 4 bases and J dropped 8 bases, with 11 bases sitting between them. CDR3 amino acids: CASSSGQRGYTF. The CDR3 DNA sequence: TGTGCCAGCAGCTCCGGACAGAGGGGCTACACCTTC.

The rearrangement links TRBV10-3 to TRBJ2-3, with 9 bases aligning to TRBD1. With V trimmed by 2 bases and J by 6 bases, 9 bases remained unmatched. The germline V gene encodes CDR1 ENHRY and CDR2 SYGVKD. The CDR3 is 16 amino acids. CDR3 nucleotides: TGTGCCATCAGTGAGGGACAGGGGCCGTCCGCGGATACGCAGTATTTT. It codes for CAISEGQGPSADTQYF.

The CDR3 loop is CSASTGETQYF. The CDR3 DNA reads as TGCAGTGCTAGTACGGGGGAGACCCAGTACTTC. V and J are TRBV20-1 and TRBJ2-5; a possible D gene is TRBD2 (5 bases). Germline V gene data show CDR1 as DFQATT and CDR2 as SNEGSKA (reference sequence). The CDR3 loop spans 11 amino acids. Trimming cost V 3 bases and J 5 bases, with 7 bases left between them.

The rearrangement joins TRBV6-5 to TRBJ1-1; D remains unclear. The CDR3 runs to 15 residues. CDR1 and CDR2 (germline): MNHEY, SVGAGI. V was clipped by 0 bases and J by 1 base, with 9 bases between them. CDR3 in DNA: TGTGCCAGCAGTTACTCGCCGGGCGGGAACACTGAAGCTTTCTTT. Residues: CASSYSPGGNTEAFF.